This T cell receptor beta chain is from a study of regulatory T cells in long-lasting Graves disease. Construction of the TCR beta libraries employed iRepertoire HTBI primers in conjunction with Arm-PCR of CDR3 regions. From the multiplex PCR reads, TCRdb called clonotypes with MiXCR, one entry per CDR3 protein. This table has approximately 540,000 distinct CDR3 sequences, about 12% appearing once. CDR1 DFQATT and CDR2 SNEGSKA come from the germline V gene (reference sequence). The trim removed 3 bases at V and 3 bases at J, leaving 6 bases unmatched. There are 14 residues in the CDR3. Sample time point: newly diagnosed GD, antithyroid drugs for less than 3 months. There was RNA extracted from PBMCs, and the TCR library was made from it. Enrollment of patients was through an endocrinology department in Xi'an, China. This clonotype has more than one count but fewer than ten. The same data also contributed to another study, on T cells in Graves' hyperthyroidism and ophthalmopathy. Turning to that study: Most thyroid-expanded clonotypes above 0.001 were also found in blood.

This receptor was taken from a woman in her twenties or thirties with Graves disease. Source: peripheral blood mononuclear cells (PBMCs), taken at new diagnosis, from a patient treated with antithyroid drugs. The gene calls are TRBV20-1 and TRBJ2-7, with 9 bases aligning to TRBD2. The CDR3 sequence is CSARAPSGNYEQYF. The CDR3 DNA sequence: TGCAGTGCTAGGGCCCCTAGCGGGAACTACGAGCAGTACTTC.